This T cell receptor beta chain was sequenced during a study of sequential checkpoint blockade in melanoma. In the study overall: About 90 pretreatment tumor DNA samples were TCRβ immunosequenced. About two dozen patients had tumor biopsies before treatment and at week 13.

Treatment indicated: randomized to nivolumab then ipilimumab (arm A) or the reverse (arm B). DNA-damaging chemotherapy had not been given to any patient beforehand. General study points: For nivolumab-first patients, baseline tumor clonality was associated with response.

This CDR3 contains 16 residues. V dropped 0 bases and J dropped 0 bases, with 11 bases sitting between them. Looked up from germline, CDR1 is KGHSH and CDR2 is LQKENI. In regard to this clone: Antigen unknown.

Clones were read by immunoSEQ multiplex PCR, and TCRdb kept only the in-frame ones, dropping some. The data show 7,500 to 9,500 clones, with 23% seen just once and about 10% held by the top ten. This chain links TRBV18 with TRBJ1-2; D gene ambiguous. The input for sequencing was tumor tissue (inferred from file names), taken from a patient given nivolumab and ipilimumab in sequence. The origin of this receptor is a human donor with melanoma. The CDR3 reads CASSPPSGVANYGYTF. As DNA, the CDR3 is TGTGCCAGCTCACCACCGTCCGGAGTTGCTAACTATGGCTACACCTTC.